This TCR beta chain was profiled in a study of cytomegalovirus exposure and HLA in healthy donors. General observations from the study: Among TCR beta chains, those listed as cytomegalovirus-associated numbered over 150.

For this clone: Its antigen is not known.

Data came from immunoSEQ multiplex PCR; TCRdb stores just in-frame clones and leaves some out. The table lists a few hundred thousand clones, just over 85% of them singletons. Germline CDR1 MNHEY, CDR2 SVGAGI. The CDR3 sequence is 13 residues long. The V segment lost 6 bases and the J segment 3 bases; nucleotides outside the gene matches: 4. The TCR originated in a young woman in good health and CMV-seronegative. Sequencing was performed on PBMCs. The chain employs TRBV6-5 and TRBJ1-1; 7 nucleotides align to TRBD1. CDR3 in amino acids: CASRARGDTEAFF. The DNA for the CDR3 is TGTGCCAGCAGGGCCAGGGGGGACACTGAAGCTTTCTTT.